The 30 T cell receptor beta chains in this list originate from one sample, sequenced in a study of T cells in Graves' hyperthyroidism and ophthalmopathy (dated by TCRdb to about 2019). Library generation was performed with multiplex PCR. Sequencing relied on an Illumina HiSeq 2000. The TCR beta CDR3 regions were amplified from the RNA transcripts. For the first round of RT-PCR on the TCR CDR3, the HTBI primer set was used together with the Qiagen OneStep RT-PCR kit. In TCRdb, the public reads were trimmed at Q25 with fastp and aligned with MiXCR, with productive beta chains retained. When rows share a CDR3 protein, they turn into one entry using the most common DNA and genes. For this sample there are more than 300,000 distinct CDR3 sequences; 18% appear just once. The top ten hold less than 45% of the sample. Sequencing used blood. The receptors were gathered from a man aged 18 to 29 with Graves' ophthalmopathy.

This clonotype was counted only a few times. The J gene is TRBJ1-3, the V gene TRBV28; D perhaps matches TRBD1 (6 bases). The V and J ends lost 6 bases and 0 bases respectively, with 24 bases between them. Germline V gene lookup returns CDR1 MDHEN and CDR2 SYDVKM. This CDR3 is built from 19 residues. The CDR3 DNA follows: TGTGCCAGCAGCCGTACCCAAACCACAGGGAGAAACTCTGGAAACACCATATATTTT. Its protein is CASSRTQTTGRNSGNTIYF.

This clonotype was observed a handful of times. V gene TRBV5-1 combines with J gene TRBJ1-4, with 12 bases fitting TRBD1. Germline lookup yields CDR1 SGHRS and CDR2 YFSETQ. This CDR3 comprises 15 residues. V lost 4 bases to trimming and J lost 6 bases; unmatched junction nucleotides: 4. The CDR3 sequence: CASSAGTGGDEKLFF. DNA of the CDR3: TGCGCCAGCAGCGCGGGGACAGGGGGCGATGAAAAACTGTTTTTT.

In this sample, this clonotype turned up many times. The chain recombines TRBV20-1 with TRBJ1-1; possibly TRBD1 for D (5 bases). CDR1 and CDR2 (germline): DFQATT, SNEGSKA (reference sequence). The CDR3 spans 15 residues. V was pared by 3 bases and J by 0 bases, with 14 bases between. For the CDR3, the DNA is TGCAGTGCTAGCTGGAACCCAGGGTTGAACACTGAAGCTTTCTTT. This codes for CSASWNPGLNTEAFF.

The chain uses TRBV2 and TRBJ1-5; 8 nucleotides align to TRBD1. The germline V gene has CDR1 SNHLY and CDR2 FYNNEI. The CDR3 spans 17 residues. J was trimmed by 0 bases and V by 1 base; bases with no gene match: 5. The CDR3 protein is CASSEVTGGVSNQPQHF. CDR3 coding DNA: TGTGCCAGCAGTGAAGTCACAGGGGGAGTTAGCAATCAGCCCCAGCATTTT.

This chain joins TRBV28 and TRBJ2-5; maybe TRBD2 (6 bases). The germline V and J ends were trimmed by 5 bases and 5 bases, with 24 bases remaining between them. The germline V gene encodes CDR1 MDHEN and CDR2 SYDVKM. This CDR3 is built from 17 residues. The DNA of the CDR3 is TGTGCCAGCAGTACCCCCCCGGGGACTGGCTTGGGGGAGACCCAGTACTTC. It specifies CASSTPPGTGLGETQYF.

This clonotype was detected ten times or more. The rearrangement joins TRBV28 to TRBJ2-3; 11 nucleotides align to TRBD2. V trimming: 5 bases; J trimming: 2 bases; junction bases outside the gene matches: 9. The CDR3 is 17 residues long. Germline V lookup: CDR1 MDHEN, CDR2 SYDVKM. The CDR3 nucleotides read TGTGCCAGCAGTGGACTCCCTAGCGGGGGGTTCACAGATACGCAGTATTTT. The encoded protein is CASSGLPSGGFTDTQYF.

In this sample, this clonotype turned up many times. V and J are TRBV5-1 and TRBJ2-2; TRBD2 aligns across 13 bases. Germline V gene data show CDR1 as SGHRS and CDR2 as YFSETQ. The J segment lost 1 base and the V segment lost 4 bases, leaving 4 bases of the junction unmatched. The CDR3 sequence is 17 residues long. CDR3 region: CASSLRTSGGNTGELFF. The CDR3 coding sequence is TGCGCCAGCAGCCTGCGGACTAGCGGGGGGAACACCGGGGAGCTGTTTTTT. Complete variable domain (other parts from reference TRBV5-1 and TRBJ2-2): KAGVTQTPRYLIKTRGQQVTLSCSPISGHRSVSWYQQTPGQGLQFLFEYFSETQRNKGNFPGRFSGRQFSNSRSEMNVSTLELGDSALYLCASSLRTSGGNTGELFFGEGSRLTVL.

There are many counts of this clonotype. This sequence joins TRBV5-1 and TRBJ1-6; D is unresolved. Deletions cut 0 bases from V and 7 bases from J, with 11 bases between. The CDR3 is made up of 15 amino acids. The germline V gene encodes CDR1 SGHRS and CDR2 YFSETQ. This chain's CDR3 is CASSLVGEENSPLHF. CDR3 DNA sequence: TGCGCCAGCAGCTTGGTCGGCGAGGAGAATTCACCCCTCCACTTT.

The chain uses TRBV11-2 and TRBJ1-4; D gene uncertain. Germline values: CDR1 SGHAT, CDR2 FQNNGV. The CDR3 length is 15 residues. V shed 1 base and J shed 8 bases, with 14 bases lying between them. The CDR3 is CASSLGNLNYEKLFF. DNA of the CDR3: TGTGCCAGCAGCTTAGGAAACTTAAATTACGAAAAACTGTTTTTT. Variable domain in full (rest from reference TRBV11-2 and TRBJ1-4): EAGVAQSPRYKIIEKRQSVAFWCNPISGHATLYWYQQILGQGPKLLIQFQNNGVVDDSQLPKDRFSAERLKGVDSTLKIQPAKLEDSAVYLCASSLGNLNYEKLFFGSGTQLSVL.

The table lists this clonotype with many counts. The rearrangement uses TRBV7-3 and TRBJ2-5; D not resolved. This CDR3 has 15 residues. Trimming stripped 0 bases from V and 4 bases from J, with 12 bases between. Germline V gene lookup returns CDR1 SGHTA and CDR2 FQGTGA. CDR3: CASSLTPGSGETQYF. In DNA form, the CDR3 reads TGTGCCAGCAGCTTAACGCCTGGGTCGGGAGAGACCCAGTACTTC.

This clonotype was found a few times. The chain links TRBV13 to TRBJ2-3, with 7 positions matching TRBD1. The CDR3 runs to 18 residues. Germline CDR1 PRHDT, CDR2 FYEKMQ (reference sequence). Trimming cost V 7 bases and J 4 bases; bases outside gene matches: 20. In DNA form, the CDR3 reads TGTGCCAGCATGGACGGAGAAAGGCTGACAGGGTCCCCAGATACGCAGTATTTT. Its translation is CASMDGERLTGSPDTQYF.

This clonotype was counted at least ten times. This sequence joins TRBV7-8 and TRBJ1-1, with 7 positions matching TRBD1. CDR3 size: 14 residues. Germline V gene sequence: CDR1 SGHVS, CDR2 FQNEAQ. V was clipped by 5 bases and J by 1 base; unmatched bases: 4. The CDR3 bases are TGTGCCAGCAGCCAAAGGGACAGGAACACTGAAGCTTTCTTT. Protein product: CASSQRDRNTEAFF.

This clonotype was seen many times. The chain is built from TRBV12-3 or TRBV12-4 and TRBJ2-1, with TRBD2 matching over 11 bases. This CDR3 is 19 amino acids long. The V and J ends lost 6 bases and 8 bases, in that order; junction bases with no gene match: 21. The CDR3 loop is CASRRTFLAGGDLLHEQFF. CDR3 nucleotides: TGTGCCAGCAGACGCACCTTCCTAGCGGGGGGAGACCTTCTCCATGAGCAGTTCTTC.

This clonotype was recorded many times. This chain links TRBV18 with TRBJ2-3; D not certain. The germline CDR1 and CDR2 sequences are KGHSH and LQKENI. The CDR3 covers 15 residues. V lost 3 bases and J 0 bases, leaving 10 bases between the germline ends. The CDR3, as DNA: TGTGCCAGCTCACCCGGCGGTGCTAGCACAGATACGCAGTATTTT. It yields the protein CASSPGGASTDTQYF. Full variable domain (missing parts from reference TRBV18 and TRBJ2-3): NAGVMQNPRHLVRRRGQEARLRCSPMKGHSHVYWYRQLPEEGLKFMVYLQKENIIDESGMPKERFSAEFPKEGPSILRIQQVVRGDSAAYFCASSPGGASTDTQYFGPGTRLTVL.

V gene TRBV4-1 combines with J gene TRBJ1-5; 10 bases are shared with TRBD1. CDR1 is MGHRA, CDR2 YSYEKL, per germline. This CDR3 has 17 amino acids. Germline trimming cut 1 base from V and 11 bases from J; bases unmatched to any gene: 14. CDR3 amino acids: CASSQVINRDRGLSQHF. DNA of the CDR3: TGCGCCAGCAGCCAAGTAATTAACAGGGACAGGGGACTATCCCAGCATTTT.

This clonotype was observed at least ten times. The chain carries TRBV11-2 and TRBJ1-5; no definite D call. Germline V gene data show CDR1 as SGHAT and CDR2 as FQNNGV. CDR3 size: 13 residues. V was pared by 3 bases and J by 3 bases, with 6 bases between. In DNA form, the CDR3 reads TGTGCCAGCAGCTTGACCGACAATCAGCCCCAGCATTTT. Translated: CASSLTDNQPQHF.

This clonotype was counted between two and nine times. The J gene is TRBJ1-4, the V gene TRBV4-1; tentative D call: TRBD1 (5 bases). Between the trimmed V and J ends, which lost 2 bases and 8 bases, there was a span of 15 bases. The CDR3 has 15 amino acids. Germline V gene sequence: CDR1 MGHRA, CDR2 YSYEKL. CDR3 sequence reads: CASSQWGGVGEKLFF. The CDR3 DNA follows: TGCGCCAGCAGCCAATGGGGGGGAGTCGGAGAAAAACTGTTTTTT.

This clonotype was detected ten times or more. This chain links TRBV13 with TRBJ2-7; D possibly corresponds to TRBD1 (5 bases). The CDR3 has 13 amino acids. Per germline, CDR1 PRHDT and CDR2 FYEKMQ (reference sequence). The V gene lost 0 bases and the J gene lost 4 bases, with 7 bases spanning the gap. This CDR3 is CASSLGTVYEQYF. CDR3 coding DNA: TGTGCCAGCAGCTTAGGGACAGTTTACGAGCAGTACTTC. Supplemented by reference TRBV13 and TRBJ2-7, the full variable domain reads AAGVIQSPRHLIKEKRETATLKCYPIPRHDTVYWYQQGPGQDPQFLISFYEKMQSDKGSIPDRFSAQQFSDYHSELNMSSLELGDSALYFCASSLGTVYEQYFGPGTRLTVT.

The chain has TRBV7-9 and TRBJ1-6, with 10 bases fitting TRBD1. The CDR3 covers 15 residues. CDR1 is SEHNR and CDR2 is FQNEAQ in the germline V gene (reference sequence). The V and J ends lost 5 bases and 4 bases, in that order; junction bases with no gene match: 2. The CDR3 nucleotides are TGTGCCAGCAGCCGGGGACAGGGGTATAATTCACCCCTCCACTTT. Protein product: CASSRGQGYNSPLHF.

This clonotype was detected a few times. The genes are TRBV5-4 and TRBJ2-3, with 14 bases fitting TRBD2. V shed 4 bases, J shed 4 bases, and the junction held 11 bases outside the gene matches. The V gene's germline CDR1 is SGHNT and CDR2 YYREEE (reference sequence). This CDR3 is built from 18 residues. CDR3 loop: CASSKRLAGGRNPDTQYF. CDR3 in DNA: TGTGCCAGCAGCAAAAGACTAGCGGGGGGGCGAAACCCAGATACGCAGTATTTT.

This sequence joins TRBV12-3 or TRBV12-4 and TRBJ2-3; D may be TRBD1 (6 bases). V was clipped by 6 bases and J by 6 bases, with 25 bases between them. The CDR3 has 17 residues. Here the CDR3 reads CASSSGQAGLGADTQYF. The DNA for the CDR3 is TGTGCCAGCAGCTCCGGGCAGGCTGGGCTGGGGGCCGATACGCAGTATTTT.

This clonotype was recorded at least ten times. V gene TRBV11-2 combines with J gene TRBJ2-4, with D maybe TRBD1 (6 bases). The CDR3 length is 13 residues. Trimming removed 8 bases from V and 6 bases from J, with 14 bases in between. Germline values: CDR1 SGHAT, CDR2 FQNNGV. In DNA, the CDR3 is TGTGCCAGCTCCCAGGGGCAGGGAAACATTCAGTACTTC. It is translated as CASSQGQGNIQYF.

The rearrangement links TRBV9 to TRBJ2-3; D is unclear. Germline loops: CDR1 SGDLS, CDR2 YYNGEE. V was shortened by 0 bases and J by 4 bases, with 6 bases between the two germline ends. This CDR3 has 13 residues. DNA of the CDR3: TGTGCCAGCAGCGTAGCCCTCCCAGATACGCAGTATTTT. Amino acids: CASSVALPDTQYF.

Note on this clonotype: At one end the junction does not follow the germline gene, possibly because of a read error. This sequence joins TRBV20-1 and TRBJ1-4, with D maybe TRBD1 (6 bases). The CDR3 is made up of 13 amino acids. Germline V gives CDR1 DFQATT, CDR2 SNEGSKA (reference sequence). The CDR3 DNA sequence: TGCAGTACTAGAAGGGGGGAGGACGAAAAACTGTTTTTT. Translating gives CSTRRGEDEKLFF.

This clonotype occurred many times. The genes are TRBV7-9 and TRBJ2-1; either TRBD1 or TRBD2 may supply D (7 bases each). With 5 bases removed from V and 4 bases from J, the gap between germline ends came to 18 bases. The CDR3 is made up of 16 amino acids. Germline-derived CDR1 and CDR2 are SEHNR and FQNEAQ (reference sequence). CDR3 protein: CASSPRGGGSYNEQFF. CDR3 DNA sequence: TGTGCCAGCAGCCCCAGGGGGGGGGGCTCGTACAATGAGCAGTTCTTC.

This clonotype was seen repeatedly, ten times or more. V and J are TRBV3-1 and TRBJ2-2, with D perhaps being TRBD1 or TRBD2 (6 bases each). The germline gives CDR1 LGHDT, CDR2 YNNKEL (reference sequence). The V and J ends lost 3 bases and 3 bases respectively, with 17 bases between them. The CDR3 is 17 residues long. In nucleotides, the CDR3 is TGTGCCAGCAGCCAGACTAGACAGGCGCACTACACCGGGGAGCTGTTTTTT. This codes for CASSQTRQAHYTGELFF.

This clonotype has more than one count but fewer than ten. The CDR3 nucleotides are TGTGCCAGCTCACCGCAACAGGGGAGCACTGAAGCTTTCTTT. It codes for CASSPQQGSTEAFF. This chain links TRBV18 with TRBJ1-1, with 7 bases lining up with TRBD1. V shed 3 bases and J 4 bases; nucleotides not matched to a gene: 5. The germline V gene encodes CDR1 KGHSH and CDR2 LQKENI. CDR3 length equals 14 residues.

This rearrangement joins TRBV7-9 to TRBJ1-3; D unclear. Germline assignment: CDR1 SEHNR and CDR2 FQNEAQ (reference sequence). With 3 bases removed from V and 0 bases from J, the gap between germline ends came to 21 bases. This CDR3 is built from 19 residues. This CDR3 reads CASSFQSGITTSSGNTIYF. The DNA for the CDR3 is TGTGCCAGCAGCTTTCAATCGGGGATTACCACGAGCTCTGGAAACACCATATATTTT.

This clonotype was observed at least ten times. This sequence joins TRBV12-3 or TRBV12-4 and TRBJ2-1, with D perhaps TRBD2 (6 bases). The CDR3 loop spans 17 amino acids. V gave up 1 base and J gave up 6 bases, with 19 bases separating them. The CDR3 reads CASSLGRVVDYGNEQFF. In DNA, the CDR3 is TGTGCCAGCAGTTTAGGGCGGGTTGTGGACTATGGCAATGAGCAGTTCTTC.

This clonotype was found a few times. The CDR3 reads CDNTGELFF. For the CDR3, the DNA is TGTGATAACACCGGGGAGCTGTTTTTT. The chain uses TRBV7-3 and TRBJ2-2; D remains ambiguous. CDR3 length: 9 amino acids. Germline V lookup: CDR1 SGHTA, CDR2 FQGTGA.